What follows are 29 T cell receptor beta chains derived from one specimen sequenced in a study of vaccination and CD4 T cells after COVID-19. Regarding treatment: approximately nine-day PBMC culture with coronavirus spike peptide pools or control peptides (ViraFEST assay). Oncomine TCR Beta short-read sequencing was applied to DNA from cultured CD4+ T cells. Each CDR3 protein is one row after TCRdb ran MiXCR on the PCR reads. The table has 20,000 to 25,000 distinct CDR3 sequences, roughly 67% seen once. The antigens these receptors bind are not known. Sequences were derived from CD4+ T cells from blood, cultured in vitro, sampled after SARS-CoV-2 vaccination. The receptor set was obtained from a human donor who received a COVID-19 vaccine.

The chain employs TRBV20-1 and TRBJ1-5, with TRBD1 matching 8 bases. Germline loops: CDR1 DFQATT, CDR2 SNEGSKA (reference sequence). The CDR3 covers 15 residues. Trimming took 3 bases from V and 2 from J; bases not matched to a gene: 6. The DNA of the CDR3 is TGCAGTGCTAGCGCGACAGGGGTGGGCAATCAGCCCCAGCATTTT. It encodes CSASATGVGNQPQHF.

The rearrangement joins TRBV11-3 to TRBJ1-2; D gene uncertain. Trimming cost V 1 base and J 8 bases, with 8 bases left between them. CDR1 and CDR2 (germline): SGHNT, YENEEA. The CDR3 runs 12 residues. CDR3 residues: CASSLGVQGYTF. The CDR3 DNA follows: TGTGCCAGCAGCTTAGGAGTACAGGGCTACACCTTC.

In its sample, this clonotype was seen once. This chain links TRBV30 with TRBJ1-2; tentative D call: TRBD1 (6 bases). V shed 1 base and J shed 1 base, with 7 bases lying between them. CDR3 size: 13 residues. Germline V lookup: CDR1 GTSNPN, CDR2 SVGIG (reference sequence). The CDR3 DNA reads TGTGCCTGGAGTGAACAGGGTAACTATGGCTACACCTTC. It encodes CAWSEQGNYGYTF.

The sample holds one count of this clonotype. The chain combines TRBV24-1 with TRBJ2-5; D possibly corresponds to TRBD1 (6 bases). This CDR3 contains 13 residues. The V and J ends lost 4 bases and 1 base respectively, with 6 bases between them. The germline V gene encodes CDR1 KGHDR and CDR2 SFDVKD. CDR3 amino acids: CATSDRGQETQYF. The CDR3 DNA is TGTGCCACCAGTGACAGGGGCCAAGAGACCCAGTACTTC.

The chain joins TRBV24-1 to TRBJ2-5; the match to TRBD2 covers 10 bases. The CDR3 runs to 16 residues. V lost 0 bases, J lost 3 bases, and 3 bases stayed unmatched. CDR1 KGHDR and CDR2 SFDVKD come from the germline V gene. The CDR3 DNA follows: TGTGCCACCAGTGATTTGGCTAGCGGGGGTAAAGAGACCCAGTACTTC. It yields the protein CATSDLASGGKETQYF.

CDR3 nucleotide sequence: TGTGCCAGTAGTATCAAGACAGGGGGCGGTCAGCCCCAGCATTTT. Its protein product is CASSIKTGGGQPQHF. V is TRBV19 and J is TRBJ1-5, with TRBD1 identical over 10 bases. From germline, CDR1 is LNHDA and CDR2 SQIVND (reference sequence). There are 15 residues in the CDR3. After removal of 3 bases from V and 6 bases from J, the junction contained 5 bases not matched to a gene.

The chain has TRBV10-3 and TRBJ1-5, with 10 positions matching TRBD1. J lost 7 bases, V lost 6 bases, and 9 bases had no gene match. Germline values: CDR1 ENHRY, CDR2 SYGVKD. The CDR3 runs 15 residues. CDR3 DNA sequence: TGTGCCATCAGCCCGACAGGGGGCAGGGAACAGCCCCAGCATTTT. Translating it yields CAISPTGGREQPQHF.

The rearrangement joins TRBV20-1 to TRBJ2-5; no firm D call. Between the trimmed V and J ends, which lost 0 bases and 7 bases, there was a span of 18 bases. Germline V lookup: CDR1 DFQATT, CDR2 SNEGSKA (reference sequence). The CDR3 is 15 residues long. The CDR3 is CSARDQLQPLWTQYF. As DNA, the CDR3 is TGCAGTGCTAGAGATCAGCTACAGCCGCTTTGGACCCAGTACTTC.

With regard to this clonotype: The junction does not match germline at one end; this may be a read error. The V call is TRBV7-9, the J call TRBJ2-5; D remains ambiguous. Germline lookup yields CDR1 SEHNR and CDR2 FQNEAQ (reference sequence). CDR3 length: 12 amino acids. CDR3 sequence: CARSRILETQYF. The DNA for the CDR3 is TGTGCCCGCAGCCGGATCTTAGAGACCCAGTACTTC.

The chain is built from TRBV5-3 and TRBJ1-1; D remains ambiguous. TRBV5-3 has ORF status, its function being uncertain. Trimming removed 5 bases at V and 6 bases at J, with 5 bases between. The CDR3 loop spans 10 amino acids. Here the CDR3 DNA reads TGTGCCAGAAGGACGGCTGAAGCTTTCTTT. Its protein is CARRTAEAFF.

The chain recombines TRBV5-4 with TRBJ2-5, with a tentative D call TRBD1 (5 bases). V was cut by 0 bases and J by 5 bases, with 14 bases left in between. This CDR3 is 15 amino acids long. Looked up from germline, CDR1 is SGHNT and CDR2 is YYREEE (reference sequence). This chain's CDR3 is CASSLGQLPAETQYF. The CDR3 bases are TGTGCCAGCAGCTTGGGACAGCTGCCAGCTGAGACCCAGTACTTC.

The CDR3 sequence: CASSEAEWPQHF. The CDR3 DNA is TGTGCCAGCAGTGAAGCCGAGTGGCCCCAGCATTTT. The chain combines TRBV6-1 with TRBJ1-5; D call uncertain. CDR3 size: 12 residues. Trimming stripped 0 bases from V and 9 bases from J, with 6 bases between. The germline gives CDR1 MNHNS, CDR2 SASEGT.

This chain links TRBV12-3 or TRBV12-4 with TRBJ1-6; D is perhaps TRBD1 (5 bases). With 3 bases removed from V and 0 bases from J, the gap between germline ends came to 12 bases. The length of the CDR3 is 17 residues. The CDR3 nucleotides are TGTGCCAGCAGTTTGGCCTCAGGGAGCTCCTATAATTCACCCCTCCACTTT. Translating it yields CASSLASGSSYNSPLHF.

Here the CDR3 reads CASSATRAGYTF. The CDR3 nucleotides are TGTGCCAGTAGTGCAACCAGGGCTGGCTACACCTTC. The V and J genes are TRBV19 and TRBJ1-2, with D tentatively TRBD1 (5 bases). The CDR3 sequence is 12 residues long. Trimming shortened V by 5 bases and J by 7 bases, and 11 bases separated the two germline ends. CDR1 is LNHDA, CDR2 SQIVND, per germline (reference sequence).

The chain carries TRBV11-3 and TRBJ1-4, with D possibly matching TRBD1 (5 bases). V was shortened by 5 bases and J by 8 bases, with 18 bases between the two germline ends. CDR3 length equals 15 residues. Germline V gene data show CDR1 as SGHNT and CDR2 as YENEEA. The CDR3 DNA reads TGTGCCAGCAGCGTCGGGACCGTACGTGGGGAAAAACTGTTTTTT. This gives the protein CASSVGTVRGEKLFF.

The chain employs TRBV20-1 and TRBJ2-3, with 16 bases identical to TRBD2. The CDR3 runs 15 residues. Looked up from germline, CDR1 is DFQATT and CDR2 is SNEGSKA (reference sequence). J lost 6 bases, V lost 6 bases, and 6 bases had no gene match. CDR3 DNA: TGCAGTGCGCAGGGACTAGCGGGGGGGCTCGATACGCAGTATTTT. Protein product: CSAQGLAGGLDTQYF.

The chain uses TRBV25-1 and TRBJ2-7, with D possibly matching TRBD2 (6 bases). The V end was cut by 1 base, the J end by 4 bases, with 11 bases between. In germline, CDR1 is MGHDK, CDR2 SYGVNS. The CDR3 loop spans 14 amino acids. CDR3 nucleotide sequence: TGTGCCAGCAGTGAATGGGGGGTTTGGTACGAGCAGTACTTC. It yields the protein CASSEWGVWYEQYF.

This chain connects TRBV29-1 to TRBJ2-7, with a tentative D call TRBD2 (5 bases). The CDR3 spans 14 residues. The ends were cut back, 2 bases at V and 0 bases at J, with 11 bases in the middle. Germline lookup yields CDR1 SQVTM and CDR2 ANQGSEA. The CDR3 DNA reads as TGCAGCGTTGAATCACGGGGAGCCTCCTACGAGCAGTACTTC. It is translated as CSVESRGASYEQYF.

This chain links TRBV24-1 with TRBJ2-5, with TRBD1 identical over 7 bases. V dropped 3 bases and J dropped 5; count of bases not matched to a gene: 8. The germline V gene encodes CDR1 KGHDR and CDR2 SFDVKD. The CDR3 runs to 15 residues. CDR3 sequence: CATSDQWQGVETQYF. The CDR3 nucleotides are TGTGCCACCAGTGATCAGTGGCAGGGGGTTGAGACCCAGTACTTC.

This chain joins TRBV6-2 or TRBV6-3 and TRBJ2-2; the D is unclear. Deletions cut 3 bases from V and 6 bases from J, with 5 bases between. CDR1 MNHEY and CDR2 SVGEGT come from the germline V gene. CDR3 size: 12 residues. The CDR3 sequence: CASSYLAGELFF. The CDR3 nucleotides are TGTGCCAGCAGTTATTTGGCCGGGGAGCTGTTTTTT.

This chain links TRBV27 with TRBJ2-4; TRBD1 might be the D (6 bases). Looked up from germline, CDR1 is MNHEY and CDR2 is SMNVEV (reference sequence). The CDR3 is 21 residues long. V shed 5 bases and J shed 0 bases, with 29 bases lying between them. CDR3 bases: TGTGCCAGCAGTCTAGACGCTCCGGGACATGGACGTTTACTAGCCAAAAACATTCAGTACTTC. This gives the protein CASSLDAPGHGRLLAKNIQYF.

This chain connects TRBV11-3 to TRBJ2-7, with 7 bases fitting TRBD2. Germline CDR1 and CDR2: SGHNT and YENEEA. This CDR3 has 16 residues. Trimming took 0 bases from V and 2 from J; bases not matched to a gene: 7. CDR3 protein: CASSLDHEGLTYEQYF. In nucleotides, the CDR3 is TGTGCCAGCAGCTTAGATCATGAGGGACTAACCTACGAGCAGTACTTC.

The chain carries TRBV10-3 and TRBJ2-5, with TRBD1 as a possible D gene (6 bases). The CDR3 runs 16 residues. The V and J ends lost 1 base and 5 bases respectively, with 17 bases between them. In germline, CDR1 is ENHRY, CDR2 SYGVKD. Here the CDR3 reads CAISEFAPTGPETQYF. In DNA, the CDR3 is TGTGCCATCAGTGAGTTCGCCCCGACAGGTCCGGAGACCCAGTACTTC.

This clonotype was seen just once. CDR3 loop: CAWNARDEAFF. The CDR3 bases are TGTGCCTGGAACGCGCGGGATGAAGCTTTCTTT. The J gene is TRBJ1-1, the V gene TRBV30; no clear D gene. V lost 4 bases and J 7 bases, leaving 10 bases between the germline ends. Germline-derived CDR1 and CDR2 are GTSNPN and SVGIG (reference sequence). CDR3 length: 11 residues.

The CDR3 sequence is CASTASRQGGETQYF. CDR3 bases: TGTGCCAGCACTGCCTCCCGACAGGGGGGGGAGACCCAGTACTTC. This chain joins TRBV2 and TRBJ2-7, with 9 bases identical to TRBD1. The J call may be faulty, since TRBJ2-5 better matches the DNA end. This CDR3 is built from 15 residues. Germline assignment: CDR1 SNHLY and CDR2 FYNNEI.

The sample holds one count of this clonotype. The V call is TRBV29-1, the J call TRBJ2-5; tentative D call: TRBD1 (5 bases). This CDR3 is built from 13 residues. The V gene's germline CDR1 is SQVTM and CDR2 ANQGSEA. V lost 2 bases and J 0 bases, leaving 7 bases between the germline ends. The CDR3, as DNA: TGCAGCGTTGAAATGACAGACCAAGAGACCCAGTACTTC. It codes for CSVEMTDQETQYF. The complete variable domain, with remaining parts taken from reference TRBV29-1 and TRBJ2-5, reads SAVISQKPSRDICQRGTSLTIQCQVDSQVTMMFWYRQQPGQSLTLIATANQGSEATYESGFVIDKFPISRPNLTFSTLTVSNMSPEDSSIYLCSVEMTDQETQYFGPGTRLLVL.

A few counts support this clonotype. V is TRBV21-1 and J is TRBJ2-5; TRBD1 was called by the table and not checked on the DNA. TRBV21-1 has pseudogene status. This CDR3 is 15 amino acids long. This CDR3 is CASSSRTDREETQYF. CDR3 bases: TGTGCCAGCAGCTCGCGAACCGACAGAGAAGAGACCCAGTACTTC.

About this clonotype: Compared with germline, one end of the junction differs, possibly owing to a read error. V and J are TRBV7-9 and TRBJ2-1; D ambiguous. The germline gives CDR1 SEHNR, CDR2 FQNEAQ (reference sequence). The CDR3 is made up of 17 amino acids. The DNA for the CDR3 is TGTGCCAGCAGCCCACGGCGTTGGCAGGTACCTTACAATGAGCAGTTTTTC. Translation gives CASSPRRWQVPYNEQFF.

V is TRBV4-2 and J is TRBJ1-6; 8 bases map to TRBD1. Germline CDR1 and CDR2: LGHNA and YNFKEQ. V was pared by 0 bases and J by 10 bases, with 8 bases of the junction left unmatched. The CDR3 is 16 residues long. The CDR3, as DNA: TGTGCCAGCAGCCAAGATCGTGACAGGGGTGGGTCACCCCTCCACTTT. Protein sequence: CASSQDRDRGGSPLHF.